This T cell receptor beta chain was documented in a study of blood T cell repertoires in COVID-19. About the study: Sources were T cells, B-cell-depleted T cells, or PBMCs; the material itself was cDNA or gDNA.

Sequencing used immunoSEQ multiplex PCR; TCRdb keeps in-frame clones, though not all of them. The data hold tens of thousands of clones, with roughly 80% observed a single time. Germline assignment: CDR1 SGHAT and CDR2 FQNNGV. With 5 bases removed from V and 3 bases from J, the gap between germline ends came to 5 bases. The CDR3 runs to 12 residues. The clonotype was recovered from a woman aged 60-70 years with acute or convalescent COVID-19. The chain carries TRBV11-2 and TRBJ2-1; D uncertain. The sequenced sample was peripheral blood. The DNA for the CDR3 is TGTGCCAGCAGCGACAACTACAATGAGCAGTTCTTC. Translation: CASSDNYNEQFF.